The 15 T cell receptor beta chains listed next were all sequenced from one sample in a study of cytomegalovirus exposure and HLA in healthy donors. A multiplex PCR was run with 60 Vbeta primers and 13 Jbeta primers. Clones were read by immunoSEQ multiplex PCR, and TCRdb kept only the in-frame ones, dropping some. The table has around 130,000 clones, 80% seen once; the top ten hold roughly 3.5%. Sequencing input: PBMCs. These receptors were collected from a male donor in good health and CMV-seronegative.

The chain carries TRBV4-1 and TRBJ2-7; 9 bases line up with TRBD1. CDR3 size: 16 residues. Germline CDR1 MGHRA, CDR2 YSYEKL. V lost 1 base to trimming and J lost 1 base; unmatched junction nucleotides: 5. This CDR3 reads CASSQGSGTGSYEQYF. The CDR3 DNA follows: TGCGCCAGCAGCCAAGGGTCCGGGACAGGGTCCTACGAGCAGTACTTC.

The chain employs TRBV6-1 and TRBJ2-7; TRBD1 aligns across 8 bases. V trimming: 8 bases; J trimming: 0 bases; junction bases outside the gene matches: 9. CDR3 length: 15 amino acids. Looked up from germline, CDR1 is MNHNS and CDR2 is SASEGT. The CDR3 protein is CASVNRGVVSYEQYF. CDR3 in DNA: TGTGCCAGCGTCAACAGGGGGGTCGTCTCCTACGAGCAGTACTTC.

The CDR3 spells CASRLSGTEQYF. In DNA form, the CDR3 reads TGTGCCAGCAGGTTAAGTGGGACAGAGCAGTACTTC. The chain joins TRBV6-1 to TRBJ2-7, with D tentatively TRBD1 (6 bases). The CDR3 length is 12 residues. Germline V CDR1 and CDR2: MNHNS, SASEGT. Trimming took off 6 bases at V and 7 bases at J, with 13 bases between the two ends.

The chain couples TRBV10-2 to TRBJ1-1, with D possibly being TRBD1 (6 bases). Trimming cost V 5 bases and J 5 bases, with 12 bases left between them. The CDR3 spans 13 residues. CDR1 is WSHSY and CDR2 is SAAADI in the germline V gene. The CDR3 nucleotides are TGCGCCAGCAGTACTAACAGGGCTACTGAAGCTTTCTTT. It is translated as CASSTNRATEAFF.

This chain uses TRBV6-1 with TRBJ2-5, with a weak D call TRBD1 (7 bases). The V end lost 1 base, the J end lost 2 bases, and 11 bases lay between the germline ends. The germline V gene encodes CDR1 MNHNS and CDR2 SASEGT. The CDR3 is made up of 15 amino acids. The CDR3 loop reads CASSEVAGQQETQYF. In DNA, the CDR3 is TGTGCCAGCAGTGAAGTTGCGGGACAGCAAGAGACCCAGTACTTC.

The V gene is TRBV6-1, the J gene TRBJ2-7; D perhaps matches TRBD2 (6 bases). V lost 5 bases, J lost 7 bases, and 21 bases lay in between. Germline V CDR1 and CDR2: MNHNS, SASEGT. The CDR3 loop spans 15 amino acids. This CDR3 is CASSHLAGGPDEQYF. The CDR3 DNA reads TGTGCCAGCAGTCATCTAGCCGGAGGGCCAGATGAGCAGTACTTC.

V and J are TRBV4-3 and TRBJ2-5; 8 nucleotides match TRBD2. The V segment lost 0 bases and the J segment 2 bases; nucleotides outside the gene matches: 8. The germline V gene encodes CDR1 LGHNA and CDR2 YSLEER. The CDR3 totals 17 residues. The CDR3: CASSQEASGWGQETQYF. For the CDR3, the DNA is TGCGCCAGCAGCCAAGAAGCTAGCGGGTGGGGACAAGAGACCCAGTACTTC.

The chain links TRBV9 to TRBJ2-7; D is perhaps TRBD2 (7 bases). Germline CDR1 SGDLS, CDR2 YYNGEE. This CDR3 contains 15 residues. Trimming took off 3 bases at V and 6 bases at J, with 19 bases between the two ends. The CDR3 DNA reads TGTGCCAGCAGCGCAGAAGGGGGAGGGGACGGCGAGCAGTACTTC. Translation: CASSAEGGGDGEQYF.

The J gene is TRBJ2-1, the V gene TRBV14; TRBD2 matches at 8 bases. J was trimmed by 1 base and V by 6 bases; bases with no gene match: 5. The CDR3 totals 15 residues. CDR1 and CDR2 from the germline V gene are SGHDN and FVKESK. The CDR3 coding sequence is TGTGCCAGCAGATCCTTAGCGGGATCCTACAATGAGCAGTTCTTC. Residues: CASRSLAGSYNEQFF.

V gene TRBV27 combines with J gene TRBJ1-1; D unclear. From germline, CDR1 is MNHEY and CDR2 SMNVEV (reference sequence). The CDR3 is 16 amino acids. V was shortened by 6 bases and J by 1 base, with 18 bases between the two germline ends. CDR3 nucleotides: TGTGCCAGCAGCCCAAACAATCGGCGGCGGAACACTGAAGCTTTCTTT. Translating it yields CASSPNNRRRNTEAFF.

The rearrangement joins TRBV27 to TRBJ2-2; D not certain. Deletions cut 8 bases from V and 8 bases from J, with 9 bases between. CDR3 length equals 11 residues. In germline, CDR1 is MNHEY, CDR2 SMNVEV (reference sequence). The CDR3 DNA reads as TGTGCCAGCGGCTCCTGGGGGGAGCTGTTTTTT. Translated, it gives CASGSWGELFF.

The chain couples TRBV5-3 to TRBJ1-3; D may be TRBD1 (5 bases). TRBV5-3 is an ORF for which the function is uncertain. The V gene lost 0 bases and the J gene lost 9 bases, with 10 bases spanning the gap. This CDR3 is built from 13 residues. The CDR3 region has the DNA TGTGCCAGAAGCTTGGGGGGCCGGATCACCATATATTTT. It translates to CARSLGGRITIYF.

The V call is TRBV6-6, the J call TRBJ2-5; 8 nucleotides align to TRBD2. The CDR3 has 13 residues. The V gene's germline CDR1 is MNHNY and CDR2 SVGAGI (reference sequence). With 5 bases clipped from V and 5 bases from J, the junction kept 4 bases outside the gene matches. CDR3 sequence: CASSSPGGETQYF. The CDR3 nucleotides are TGTGCCAGCAGTAGTCCGGGAGGGGAGACCCAGTACTTC.

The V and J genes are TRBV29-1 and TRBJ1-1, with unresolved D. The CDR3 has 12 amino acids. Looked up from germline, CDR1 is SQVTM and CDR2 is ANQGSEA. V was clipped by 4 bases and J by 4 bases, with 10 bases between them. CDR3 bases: TGCAGCGTTGTTCAGAAAGTCACTGAAGCTTTCTTT. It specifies CSVVQKVTEAFF.

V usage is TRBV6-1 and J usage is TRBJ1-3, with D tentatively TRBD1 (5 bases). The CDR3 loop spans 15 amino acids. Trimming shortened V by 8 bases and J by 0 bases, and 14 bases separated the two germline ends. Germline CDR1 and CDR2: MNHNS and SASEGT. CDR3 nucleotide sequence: TGTGCCAGCCTAACCTACCAGGGCTCTGGAAACACCATATATTTT. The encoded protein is CASLTYQGSGNTIYF.